This T cell receptor beta chain appears in the sequencing data of a study of T cells in localized non-small cell lung cancer. The table came from immunoSEQ multiplex PCR; TCRdb's copy has only in-frame clones and leaves some out. Among about 24,000 clones listed, around nine tenths were seen once. Note on this clone: Its target is not known.

The CDR3 totals 13 residues. Trimming took off 4 bases at V and 8 bases at J, with 12 bases between the two ends. CDR1 is SGDLS and CDR2 is YYNGEE in the germline V gene. Overall study findings and caveats: Those with higher blood T cell density had longer overall survival. There was higher T cell clonality in uninvolved adjacent lung than in tumor, and it was highest there. Adjacent lung was found to contain a median approximately 60 of the top 100 tumor clones. Without multi-region sequencing, intratumor heterogeneity could not be excluded.

The source is a man aged 35 to 69 with stage I squamous cell lung carcinoma. The rearrangement uses TRBV9 and TRBJ1-4; the D is unclear. The sample in question was peripheral blood, obtained before any cancer treatment. As DNA, the CDR3 is TGTGCCAGCAGCCGCGGCCTTCAAGAAAAACTGTTTTTT. Translated: CASSRGLQEKLFF. The whole variable domain, filled in from reference TRBV9 and TRBJ1-4, reads DSGVTQTPKHLITATGQRVTLRCSPRSGDLSVYWYQQSLDQGLQFLIQYYNGEERAKGNILERFSAQQFPDLHSELNLSSLELGDSALYFCASSRGLQEKLFFGSGTQLSVL.